These T cell receptor beta chains were read from a single sample in a study of CD8 T cells in Susac syndrome. TCRdb passed the immunoSEQ multiplex PCR reads through MiXCR, listing each CDR3 protein once. The repertoire includes around 130,000 distinct CDR3 sequences, about 93% of them detected once, and around 0.24% sits in the top ten. The material sequenced was CD8+ T cells from PBMCs. The source of these receptors is a human donor with multiple sclerosis. Each CDR3 is given with its conserved first and last residue. The D gene is left open where the match is weak. Size is omitted from some rows. Given values are once, few, many or a class for expanded clones.

cdr3_length	clone_size	j_call	d_call	v_call	cdr3_aa	cdr3_nt
14	.	TRBJ1-2	TRBD1	TRBV6-2/TRBV6-3	CASSPTDRLRGYTF	TGTGCCAGCAGTCCGACGGACAGGCTTAGAGGCTACACCTTC
16	.	TRBJ2-2	.	TRBV6-2/TRBV6-3	CASVTGSLSGTGELFF	TGTGCCAGCGTTACCGGGTCGCTAAGTGGTACCGGGGAGCTGTTTTTT
13	.	TRBJ2-1	TRBD1	TRBV7-2	CASSFTGVYEQFF	TGTGCCAGCAGCTTTACAGGGGTGTATGAGCAGTTCTTC
15	once	TRBJ1-2	.	TRBV10-3	CAISESGQPNYGYTF	TGTGCCATCAGTGAGTCTGGGCAGCCTAACTATGGCTACACCTTC
14	.	TRBJ2-1	TRBD1	TRBV27	CASGMDRGYNEQFF	TGTGCCAGCGGCATGGACAGGGGCTACAATGAGCAGTTCTTC
16	once	TRBJ2-7	.	TRBV27	CASSPLDSTSLYEQYF	TGTGCCAGCAGCCCCCTGGACAGCACCTCTTTATACGAGCAGTACTTC
14	.	TRBJ2-7	TRBD2	TRBV10-3	CASRTSGSIYEQYF	TGTGCCAGCCGGACTAGCGGGAGTATATACGAGCAGTACTTC
17	.	TRBJ1-1	.	TRBV20-1	CSASEGWVRIYDTEAFF	TGCAGTGCTAGTGAGGGGTGGGTACGGATTTATGACACTGAAGCTTTCTTT
13	.	TRBJ1-1	.	TRBV30	CAWSLQGGTEAFF	TGTGCCTGGAGTTTACAGGGAGGTACTGAAGCTTTCTTT
16	.	TRBJ1-1	.	TRBV7-2	CASSPTFQGMNTEAFF	TGTGCCAGCAGCCCGACATTCCAAGGGATGAACACTGAAGCTTTCTTT
13	.	TRBJ2-7	TRBD2	TRBV30	CAWSVSGNYEQYF	TGTGCCTGGAGTGTTAGCGGGAACTACGAGCAGTACTTC
15	.	TRBJ2-7	TRBD2	TRBV4-1	CASSQALAGRNEQYF	TGCGCCAGCAGCCAAGCACTAGCGGGACGGAACGAGCAGTACTTC
13	.	TRBJ2-7	TRBD1	TRBV29-1	CSVGTGTTYEQYF	TGCAGCGTAGGGACAGGGACAACCTACGAGCAGTACTTC
14	.	TRBJ1-2	TRBD1	TRBV6-5	CASSPLEGAVGYTF	TGTGCCAGCAGTCCCCTAGAGGGGGCAGTAGGCTACACCTTC
13	.	TRBJ1-2	.	TRBV30	CAWSVGVGSGYTF	TGTGCCTGGAGTGTAGGGGTCGGGAGTGGCTACACCTTC
14	.	TRBJ2-1	.	TRBV28	CASRLGDGNNEQFF	TGTGCCAGCAGATTGGGAGATGGGAACAATGAGCAGTTCTTC
14	few	TRBJ2-2	.	TRBV13	CASSLWGNTGELFF	TGTGCCAGCAGCTTATGGGGGAACACCGGGGAGCTGTTTTTT
13	.	TRBJ2-7	TRBD2	TRBV19	CASSMGGYDEQYF	TGTGCCAGTAGTATGGGAGGGTACGACGAGCAGTACTTC
16	.	TRBJ1-5	.	TRBV27	CASSLGGTYSNQPQHF	TGTGCCAGCAGTTTAGGGGGAACTTATAGCAATCAGCCCCAGCATTTT
16	few	TRBJ1-1	TRBD1	TRBV24-1	CATSDSRDSPPEEAFF	TGTGCCACCAGTGATTCCCGGGACAGTCCCCCTGAGGAAGCTTTCTTT
13	.	TRBJ2-7	.	TRBV15	CATSPAVSYEQYF	TGTGCCACTTCTCCTGCAGTGTCCTACGAGCAGTACTTC
19	.	TRBJ2-5	TRBD1	TRBV6-2/TRBV6-3	CASSLVVGKDRANQETQYF	TGTGCCAGCAGCCTCGTTGTAGGAAAGGACAGGGCTAACCAAGAGACCCAGTACTTC
14	.	TRBJ1-1	.	TRBV5-1	CASSFSGVGTEAFF	TGCGCCAGCAGCTTTTCCGGGGTGGGCACTGAAGCTTTCTTT
14	once	TRBJ2-1	.	TRBV9	CASSTEGGWNEQFF	TGTGCCAGCAGCACCGAGGGAGGTTGGAATGAGCAGTTCTTC
14	.	TRBJ1-1	.	TRBV14	CASSQEWNLFEAFF	TGTGCCAGCAGCCAAGAATGGAATCTCTTTGAAGCTTTCTTT
15	.	TRBJ2-7	TRBD2	TRBV27	CASSLSPSGRAEQYF	TGTGCCAGCAGTTTATCCCCTAGCGGGAGAGCCGAGCAGTACTTC
14	.	TRBJ2-2	.	TRBV3-1	CASSQEMNTGELFF	TGTGCCAGCAGCCAAGAGATGAACACCGGGGAGCTGTTTTTT
13	.	TRBJ1-2	.	TRBV18	CASSATANYGYTF	TGTGCCAGCTCAGCGACAGCTAACTATGGCTACACCTTC
13	.	TRBJ2-5	.	TRBV20-1	CSARAHYQETQYF	TGCAGTGCTAGAGCGCACTACCAAGAGACCCAGTACTTC
13	.	TRBJ2-3	.	TRBV24-1	CATSSYSTDTQYF	TGTGCCACCAGTTCGTATAGCACAGATACGCAGTATTTT
15	.	TRBJ1-1	.	TRBV6-1	CASSEWVGMNTEAFF	TGTGCCAGCAGTGAATGGGTAGGAATGAACACTGAAGCTTTCTTT
16	.	TRBJ2-5	.	TRBV14	CASSQDGTGSHETQYF	TGTGCCAGCAGCCAAGATGGTACAGGGAGTCACGAGACCCAGTACTTC
17	.	TRBJ2-1	TRBD2	TRBV28	CASSSPLAGGRFGEQFF	TGTGCCAGCAGCTCGCCCCTAGCGGGAGGCCGGTTCGGGGAGCAGTTCTTC
13	once	TRBJ2-1	.	TRBV29-1	CSVESVSYNEQFF	TGCAGCGTTGAAAGTGTCTCCTACAATGAGCAGTTCTTC
17	.	TRBJ2-3	TRBD2	TRBV7-6	CASSLGTSGRATDTQYF	TGTGCCAGCAGCTTAGGGACTAGCGGGAGAGCTACAGATACGCAGTATTTT
14	.	TRBJ2-1	TRBD2	TRBV27	CASSLWAGGSEQFF	TGTGCCAGCAGTTTATGGGCGGGAGGGAGTGAGCAGTTCTTC
13	.	TRBJ2-5	.	TRBV30	CAWSLAPWETQYF	TGTGCCTGGAGTCTGGCCCCCTGGGAGACCCAGTACTTC
15	once	TRBJ2-7	.	TRBV4-1	CASSQDGLSSYEQYF	TGCGCCAGCAGCCAGGACGGCTTAAGCTCCTACGAGCAGTACTTC
16	.	TRBJ1-2	.	TRBV6-4	CASSPPRTEINYGYTF	TGTGCCAGCAGCCCACCCAGGACAGAAATTAACTATGGCTACACCTTC
15	.	TRBJ1-1	.	TRBV4-3	CASSRDGLMNTEAFF	TGCGCCAGCAGCCGGGACGGATTGATGAACACTGAAGCTTTCTTT
16	.	TRBJ2-1	.	TRBV3-1	CASSQDDYTLSNEQFF	TGTGCCAGCAGCCAAGATGACTATACTCTTTCCAATGAGCAGTTCTTC
14	.	TRBJ2-3	.	TRBV7-9	CASTLQAVTDTQYF	TGTGCCAGCACGTTACAAGCGGTCACAGATACGCAGTATTTT
17	once	TRBJ2-3	.	TRBV19	CASSIDLETGSTDTQYF	TGTGCCAGTAGTATAGATCTGGAAACGGGTAGCACAGATACGCAGTATTTT
15	.	TRBJ1-2	TRBD1	TRBV29-1	CSVEGTGQHPYGYTF	TGCAGCGTTGAAGGGACAGGCCAACACCCTTATGGCTACACCTTC
14	.	TRBJ1-5	TRBD1	TRBV27	CASKDRGSNQPQHF	TGTGCCAGCAAGGACAGGGGAAGCAATCAGCCCCAGCATTTT
18	.	TRBJ2-7	TRBD2	TRBV6-5	CASSYAGGLAGRDYEQYF	TGTGCCAGCAGTTACGCTGGGGGACTAGCGGGACGAGACTACGAGCAGTACTTC
16	.	TRBJ2-7	.	TRBV7-9	CASSLGRGASSYEQYF	TGTGCCAGCAGCTTAGGCCGGGGGGCTAGCTCCTACGAGCAGTACTTC
16	.	TRBJ2-3	.	TRBV7-6	CASSLAAASGTDTQYF	TGTGCCAGCAGCTTAGCGGCGGCTAGCGGCACAGATACGCAGTATTTT
17	.	TRBJ2-1	TRBD1	TRBV7-9	CASSSLHAGTAYNEQFF	TGTGCCAGCAGCTCCCTGCACGCCGGGACAGCCTACAATGAGCAGTTCTTC
18	.	TRBJ1-1	TRBD1	TRBV29-1	CSGDAGQGVISGGTEAFF	TGCAGCGGGGATGCGGGACAGGGGGTAATTAGTGGTGGGACTGAAGCTTTCTTT
14	.	TRBJ2-3	TRBD2	TRBV27	CASKASSGIDTQYF	TGTGCCAGCAAGGCGTCTAGCGGGATTGATACGCAGTATTTT
11	.	TRBJ1-1	.	TRBV23-1	CASLLDRKAFF	TGCGCCAGCCTTCTAGACCGGAAAGCTTTCTTT
12	few	TRBJ1-1	.	TRBV11-2	CASSLMDTEAFF	TGTGCCAGCAGCTTAATGGACACTGAAGCTTTCTTT
15	.	TRBJ1-2	TRBD1	TRBV20-1	CSARDRTGGDYGYTF	TGCAGTGCTAGAGACCGGACAGGGGGGGACTATGGCTACACCTTC